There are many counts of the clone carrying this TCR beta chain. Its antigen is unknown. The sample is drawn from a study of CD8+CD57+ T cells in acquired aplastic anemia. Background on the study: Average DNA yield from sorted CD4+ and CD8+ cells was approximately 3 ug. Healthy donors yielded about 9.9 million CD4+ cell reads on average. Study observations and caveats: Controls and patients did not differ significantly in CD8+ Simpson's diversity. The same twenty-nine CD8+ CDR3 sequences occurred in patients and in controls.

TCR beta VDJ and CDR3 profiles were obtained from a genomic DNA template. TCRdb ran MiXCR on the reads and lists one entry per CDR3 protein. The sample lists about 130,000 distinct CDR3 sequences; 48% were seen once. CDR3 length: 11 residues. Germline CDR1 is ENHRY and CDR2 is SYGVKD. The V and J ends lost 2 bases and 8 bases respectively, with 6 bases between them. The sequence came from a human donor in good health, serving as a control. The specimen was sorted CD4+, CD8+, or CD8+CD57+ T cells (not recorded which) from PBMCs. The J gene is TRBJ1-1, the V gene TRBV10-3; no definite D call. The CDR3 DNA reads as TGTGCCATCAGTGAGCTGTTAGAAGCTTTCTTT. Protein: CAISELLEAFF.